Listed below are T cell receptor beta chains from one sample, sequenced in a study of spatial heterogeneity in lung cancer. Using its own MiXCR run on the 5' RACE reads, TCRdb lists one record per CDR3 protein. The table lists about 12,000 distinct CDR3 sequences, roughly 15% of them singletons. Sequenced here: lung tumor tissue, sampled at surgery. These receptors were obtained from a male donor with early-stage non-small cell lung cancer. CDR3s include the opening cysteine and the closing phenylalanine or tryptophan. The order of the fields is V gene, clone size, J gene, CDR3 protein. A row's size may be missing; if present it is once, few, many or a size class.

V gene: TRBV29-1; clone size: NA; J gene: TRBJ1-2; CDR3 protein: CSSGPADYGYTF
V gene: TRBV28; clone size: many; J gene: TRBJ2-2; CDR3 protein: CASSLPGEGRNTGELFF
V gene: TRBV12-3/TRBV12-4; clone size: many; J gene: TRBJ2-1; CDR3 protein: CASSTYNEQFF
V gene: TRBV20-1; clone size: medium-sized; J gene: TRBJ1-2; CDR3 protein: CSARTGGDYGYTF
V gene: TRBV29-1; clone size: few; J gene: TRBJ1-1; CDR3 protein: CSVGQPNTEAFF
V gene: TRBV11-3; clone size: many; J gene: TRBJ1-4; CDR3 protein: CASSLIIFDSNSTNEKLFF
V gene: TRBV12-3/TRBV12-4; clone size: few; J gene: TRBJ2-5; CDR3 protein: CASTPSGTQTQYF
V gene: TRBV6-2/TRBV6-3; clone size: many; J gene: TRBJ1-1; CDR3 protein: CASSIVRTEAFF
V gene: TRBV7-2; clone size: many; J gene: TRBJ1-1; CDR3 protein: CASSPVTPGTGAPIEAFF
V gene: TRBV29-1; clone size: NA; J gene: TRBJ2-1; CDR3 protein: CSVPTGTGVYNEQFF
V gene: TRBV11-3; clone size: many; J gene: TRBJ1-1; CDR3 protein: CASSLGGQAFF
V gene: TRBV6-1; clone size: NA; J gene: TRBJ2-3; CDR3 protein: CASSELAGGPDTQYF
V gene: TRBV5-4; clone size: NA; J gene: TRBJ2-3; CDR3 protein: CASSFPGTETDTQYF
V gene: TRBV18; clone size: NA; J gene: TRBJ2-7; CDR3 protein: CVSAGTDGPYEQYF
V gene: TRBV20-1; clone size: few; J gene: TRBJ2-1; CDR3 protein: CSAVTSGRNEQFF
V gene: TRBV10-3; clone size: medium-sized; J gene: TRBJ2-7; CDR3 protein: CAISEERGAYEQYF
V gene: TRBV14; clone size: many; J gene: TRBJ2-7; CDR3 protein: CASSHARYEQYF
V gene: TRBV6-2/TRBV6-3; clone size: NA; J gene: TRBJ2-2; CDR3 protein: CASSPPGQGIGELFF
V gene: TRBV5-4; clone size: medium-sized; J gene: TRBJ1-4; CDR3 protein: CASSLRGGSNEKLFF
V gene: TRBV16; clone size: NA; J gene: TRBJ2-4; CDR3 protein: CASSQGQGAKNIQYF
V gene: TRBV29-1; clone size: NA; J gene: TRBJ1-1; CDR3 protein: CSFYLNTEAFF
V gene: TRBV6-2/TRBV6-3; clone size: many; J gene: TRBJ2-5; CDR3 protein: CASNLAGTSPETQYF
V gene: TRBV30; clone size: many; J gene: TRBJ2-5; CDR3 protein: CAWDRVWGETQYF
V gene: TRBV28; clone size: many; J gene: TRBJ1-5; CDR3 protein: CASSQPGTTGAVQPQHF
V gene: TRBV27; clone size: medium-sized; J gene: TRBJ2-1; CDR3 protein: CASTTGIYSEQFF
V gene: TRBV20-1; clone size: medium-sized; J gene: TRBJ1-5; CDR3 protein: CSARDRPGQPQHF
V gene: TRBV5-1; clone size: medium-sized; J gene: TRBJ1-1; CDR3 protein: CASSLEGTGTEAFF
V gene: TRBV28; clone size: many; J gene: TRBJ2-3; CDR3 protein: CASSSTGRDTQYF
V gene: TRBV28; clone size: NA; J gene: TRBJ2-1; CDR3 protein: CASSGLAGVNEQFF
V gene: TRBV7-9; clone size: many; J gene: TRBJ2-5; CDR3 protein: CASSLLPQAGGGETQYF
V gene: TRBV27; clone size: many; J gene: TRBJ2-1; CDR3 protein: CASSLQQGLSSYNEQFF
V gene: TRBV7-2; clone size: many; J gene: TRBJ1-4; CDR3 protein: CASSLAKENEKLFF
V gene: TRBV7-9; clone size: few; J gene: TRBJ2-5; CDR3 protein: CASSLTGTQYF
V gene: TRBV7-2; clone size: medium-sized; J gene: TRBJ2-1; CDR3 protein: CASSFSSTNNEQFF
V gene: TRBV9; clone size: NA; J gene: TRBJ2-2; CDR3 protein: CASSVVPGTANTGELFF
V gene: TRBV5-1; clone size: few; J gene: TRBJ2-4; CDR3 protein: CASSLGGLVSLEAKNIQYF
V gene: TRBV5-8; clone size: many; J gene: TRBJ2-6; CDR3 protein: CASSLGTFSGANVLTF
V gene: TRBV20-1; clone size: NA; J gene: TRBJ2-7; CDR3 protein: CSASPGPAYEQYF
V gene: TRBV7-9; clone size: many; J gene: TRBJ2-3; CDR3 protein: CASSWGRGHTDTQYF
V gene: TRBV7-2; clone size: many; J gene: TRBJ2-1; CDR3 protein: CASSRRGGSPYNEQFF
V gene: TRBV7-2; clone size: many; J gene: TRBJ2-2; CDR3 protein: CASSLGTGSTGELFF
V gene: TRBV6-5; clone size: once; J gene: TRBJ1-1; CDR3 protein: CASSYGSGEVFF
V gene: TRBV6-5; clone size: few; J gene: TRBJ2-3; CDR3 protein: CASSSTSGRPDTQYF
V gene: TRBV15; clone size: few; J gene: TRBJ2-1; CDR3 protein: CATSGPIDNEQFF
V gene: TRBV20-1; clone size: many; J gene: TRBJ1-3; CDR3 protein: CSARLGNTIYF
V gene: TRBV20-1; clone size: NA; J gene: TRBJ1-2; CDR3 protein: CSAPRQGNYGYTF
V gene: TRBV7-2; clone size: NA; J gene: TRBJ1-2; CDR3 protein: CASSSYTGTDYGYTF
V gene: TRBV12-3/TRBV12-4; clone size: many; J gene: TRBJ1-2; CDR3 protein: CASSSTPGADGYTF
V gene: TRBV4-3; clone size: many; J gene: TRBJ2-3; CDR3 protein: CASSPVDGGAVRRQYF
V gene: TRBV5-1; clone size: medium-sized; J gene: TRBJ2-1; CDR3 protein: CASRLAETYNEQFF
V gene: TRBV20-1; clone size: many; J gene: TRBJ2-3; CDR3 protein: CSARDLSGGFRPNTQYF
V gene: TRBV5-1; clone size: few; J gene: TRBJ2-2; CDR3 protein: CASSLEGPRITGELFF
V gene: TRBV7-7; clone size: many; J gene: TRBJ2-2; CDR3 protein: CASSLGPGGPVGGELFF
V gene: TRBV28; clone size: many; J gene: TRBJ2-1; CDR3 protein: CASSSSGAGDEQFF